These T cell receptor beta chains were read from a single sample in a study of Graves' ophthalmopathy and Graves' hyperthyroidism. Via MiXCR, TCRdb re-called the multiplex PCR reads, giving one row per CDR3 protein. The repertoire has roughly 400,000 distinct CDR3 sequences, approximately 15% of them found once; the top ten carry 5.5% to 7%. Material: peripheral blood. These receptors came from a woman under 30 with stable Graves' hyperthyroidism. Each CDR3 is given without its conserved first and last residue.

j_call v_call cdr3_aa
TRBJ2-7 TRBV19 ASSPGSIYEQY
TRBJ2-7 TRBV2 ASSGDRSSYEQY
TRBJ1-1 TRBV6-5 ASSYGGSEAS
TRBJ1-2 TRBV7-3 ASSLVGPPSNYGYT
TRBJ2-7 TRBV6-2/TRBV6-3 ASSYSRTASLYEQY
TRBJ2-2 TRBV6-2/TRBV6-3 ASMTGVTGELF
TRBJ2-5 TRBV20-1 SARLGLAGSSGETQY
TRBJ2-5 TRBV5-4 ASSLPGEETQY
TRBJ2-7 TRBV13 ASSLGSGGNEQY
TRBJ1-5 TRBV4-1 ASSQEGAASNQPQH
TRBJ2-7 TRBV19 ASSTQLLDRGLYEQY
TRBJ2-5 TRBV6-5 ASSYWTASQETQY
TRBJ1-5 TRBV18 ASSPNGGQPQH
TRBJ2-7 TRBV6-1 ASREQGRVYEQY
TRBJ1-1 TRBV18 ASSGTGHTEAF
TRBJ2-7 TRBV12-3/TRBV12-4 ASSFSEGACEQY
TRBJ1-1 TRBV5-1 ASSVSGDTEAF
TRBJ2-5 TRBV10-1 ASSESLETQY
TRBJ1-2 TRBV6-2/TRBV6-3 ASSLHGTGNGYT
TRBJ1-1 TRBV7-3 ASSLWTIMNTEAF
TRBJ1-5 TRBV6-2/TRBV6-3 ASREDRSQPQH
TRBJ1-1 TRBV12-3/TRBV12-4 ASSLVRQGLLMNTEAF
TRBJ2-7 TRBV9 ASSVDGAGGKTYEQY
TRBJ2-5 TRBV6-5 ASSPPSRPQY
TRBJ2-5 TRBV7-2 ASSVGLAGGQETQY
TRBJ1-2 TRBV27 ASRPYSGAGGYT
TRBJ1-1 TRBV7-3 ASSLTLGSEAF
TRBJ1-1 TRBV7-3 ASSFDKTGDEAF
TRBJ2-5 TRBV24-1 ATSDLGQGLPETQY
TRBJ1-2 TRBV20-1 SARRGTGRYGYT
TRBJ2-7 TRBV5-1 ASSLGTGAAYEQY
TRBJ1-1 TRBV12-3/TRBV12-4 ASSPGDTVAGDAF
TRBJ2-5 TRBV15 ATSRDQETQY
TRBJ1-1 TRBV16 ASSLLLGVGAEAF
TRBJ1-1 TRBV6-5 ASSLGRLNTEAS
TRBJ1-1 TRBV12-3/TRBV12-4 ASSLAVSTSPEAF
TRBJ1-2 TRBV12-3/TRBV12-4 ASSRGTVYGYT
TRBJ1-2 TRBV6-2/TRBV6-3 ASSATGLVYGYT
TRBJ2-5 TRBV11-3 ASSFKLGQSQETQC
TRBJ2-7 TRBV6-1 ASRRTETSYEQY
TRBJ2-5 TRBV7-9 ASSPGLAMETQY
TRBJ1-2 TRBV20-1 SALARLGPAWGYT
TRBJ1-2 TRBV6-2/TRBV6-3 ASSHGQFGYT
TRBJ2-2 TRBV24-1 ATSDLTGAATGELF
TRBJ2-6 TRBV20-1 SAPSGANVLT
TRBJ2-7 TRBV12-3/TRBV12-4 ASSFPGFEGPYEQY
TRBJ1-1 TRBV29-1 SVEARGLNTEAF
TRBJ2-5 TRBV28 ASNQGPETQY
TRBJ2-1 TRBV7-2 ASSLEYRAYNEQF